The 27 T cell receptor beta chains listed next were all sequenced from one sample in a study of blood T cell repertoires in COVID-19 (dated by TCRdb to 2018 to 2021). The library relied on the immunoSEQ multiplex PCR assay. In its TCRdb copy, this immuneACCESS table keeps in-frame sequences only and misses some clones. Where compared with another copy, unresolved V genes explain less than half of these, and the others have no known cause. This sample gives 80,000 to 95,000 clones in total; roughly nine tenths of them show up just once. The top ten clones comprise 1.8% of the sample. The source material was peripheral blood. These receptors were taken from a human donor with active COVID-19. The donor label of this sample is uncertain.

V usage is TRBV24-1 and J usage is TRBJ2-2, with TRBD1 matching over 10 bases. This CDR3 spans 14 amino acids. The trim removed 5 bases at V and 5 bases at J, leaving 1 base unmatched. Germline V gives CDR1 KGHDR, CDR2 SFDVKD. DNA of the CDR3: TGTGCCACCAGTGGGACAGGGGGAACCGGGGAGCTGTTTTTT. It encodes CATSGTGGTGELFF.

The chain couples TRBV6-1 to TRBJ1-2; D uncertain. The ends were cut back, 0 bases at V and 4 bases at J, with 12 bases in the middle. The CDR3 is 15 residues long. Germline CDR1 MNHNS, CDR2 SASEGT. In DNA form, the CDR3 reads TGTGCCAGCAGTGAAGCGGACTACGGGTTCTATGGCTACACCTTC. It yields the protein CASSEADYGFYGYTF.

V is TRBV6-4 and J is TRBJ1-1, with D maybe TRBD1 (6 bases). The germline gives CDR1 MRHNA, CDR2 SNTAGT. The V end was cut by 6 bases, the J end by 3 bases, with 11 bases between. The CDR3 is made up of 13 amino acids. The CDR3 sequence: CASSRQAYTEAFF. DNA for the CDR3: TGTGCCAGCAGCCGACAGGCTTACACTGAAGCTTTCTTT.

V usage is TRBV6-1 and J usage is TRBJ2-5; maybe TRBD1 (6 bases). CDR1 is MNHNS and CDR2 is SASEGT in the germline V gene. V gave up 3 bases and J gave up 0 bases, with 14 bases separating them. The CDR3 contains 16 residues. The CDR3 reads CASSDLPTGNQETQYF. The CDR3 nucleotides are TGTGCCAGCAGTGACCTTCCGACAGGCAACCAAGAGACCCAGTACTTC.

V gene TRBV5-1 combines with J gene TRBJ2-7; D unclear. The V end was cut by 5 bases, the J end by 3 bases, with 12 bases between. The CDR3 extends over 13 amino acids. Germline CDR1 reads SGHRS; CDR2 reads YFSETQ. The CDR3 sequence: CASRPDLVYEQYF. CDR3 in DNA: TGCGCCAGCAGGCCCGACCTAGTCTACGAGCAGTACTTC. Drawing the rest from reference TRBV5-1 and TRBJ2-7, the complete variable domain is KAGVTQTPRYLIKTRGQQVTLSCSPISGHRSVSWYQQTPGQGLQFLFEYFSETQRNKGNFPGRFSGRQFSNSRSEMNVSTLELGDSALYLCASRPDLVYEQYFGPGTRLTVT.

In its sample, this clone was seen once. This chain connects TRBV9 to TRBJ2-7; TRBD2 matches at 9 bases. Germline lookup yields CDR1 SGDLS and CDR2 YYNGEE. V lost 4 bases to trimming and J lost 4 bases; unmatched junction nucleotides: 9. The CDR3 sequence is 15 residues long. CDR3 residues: CASSPEAGGPYEQYF. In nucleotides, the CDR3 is TGTGCCAGCAGCCCCGAGGCGGGGGGGCCTTACGAGCAGTACTTC.

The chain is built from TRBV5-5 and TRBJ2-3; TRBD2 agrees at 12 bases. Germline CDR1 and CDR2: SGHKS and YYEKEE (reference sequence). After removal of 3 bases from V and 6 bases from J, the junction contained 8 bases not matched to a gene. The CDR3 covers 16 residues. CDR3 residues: CASSSLAGGRRDTQYF. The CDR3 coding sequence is TGTGCCAGCAGCTCGCTAGCGGGGGGGCGGAGGGATACGCAGTATTTT. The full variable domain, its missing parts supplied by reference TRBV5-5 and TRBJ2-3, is DAGVTQSPTHLIKTRGQQVTLRCSPISGHKSVSWYQQVLGQGPQFIFQYYEKEERGRGNFPDRFSARQFPNYSSELNVNALLLGDSALYLCASSSLAGGRRDTQYFGPGTRLTVL.

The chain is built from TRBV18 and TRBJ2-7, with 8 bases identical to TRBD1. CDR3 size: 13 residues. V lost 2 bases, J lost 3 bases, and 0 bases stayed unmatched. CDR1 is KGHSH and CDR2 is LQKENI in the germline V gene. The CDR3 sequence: CASSPGTGYEQYF. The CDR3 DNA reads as TGTGCCAGCTCACCAGGGACAGGCTACGAGCAGTACTTC.

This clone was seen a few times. As DNA, the CDR3 is TGTGCCACCAGGAGGGGGCCTGGAAACACCATATATTTT. It translates to CATRRGPGNTIYF. V is TRBV6-5 and J is TRBJ1-3; TRBD1 matches at 7 bases. V lost 10 bases, J lost 2 bases, and 5 bases stayed unmatched. The CDR3 totals 13 residues. Looked up from germline, CDR1 is MNHEY and CDR2 is SVGAGI.

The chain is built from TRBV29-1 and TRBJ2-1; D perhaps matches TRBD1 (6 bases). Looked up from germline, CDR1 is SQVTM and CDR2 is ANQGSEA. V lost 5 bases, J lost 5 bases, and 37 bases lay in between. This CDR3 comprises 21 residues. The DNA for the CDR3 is TGCAGCGTTCTCCAAGGACAAGGGGGAATAGAGGTTTGGGGACGAAACAATGAGCAGTTCTTC. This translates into CSVLQGQGGIEVWGRNNEQFF.

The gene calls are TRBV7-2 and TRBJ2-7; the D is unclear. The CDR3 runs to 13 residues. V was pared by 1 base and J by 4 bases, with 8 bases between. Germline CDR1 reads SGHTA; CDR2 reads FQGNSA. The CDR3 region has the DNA TGTGCCAGCAGCTTAGATACGGGTTACGAGCAGTACTTC. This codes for CASSLDTGYEQYF.

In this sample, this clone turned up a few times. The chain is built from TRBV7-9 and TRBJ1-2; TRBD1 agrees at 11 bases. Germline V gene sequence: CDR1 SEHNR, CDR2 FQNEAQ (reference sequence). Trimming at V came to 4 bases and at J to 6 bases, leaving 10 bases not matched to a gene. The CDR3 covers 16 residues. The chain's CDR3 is CASSSLGQGGRNGYTF. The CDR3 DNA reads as TGTGCCAGCAGCTCCCTGGGACAGGGGGGGAGAAATGGCTACACCTTC.

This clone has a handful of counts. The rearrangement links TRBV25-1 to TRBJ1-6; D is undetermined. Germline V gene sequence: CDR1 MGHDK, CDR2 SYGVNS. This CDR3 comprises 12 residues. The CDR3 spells CESVSDNSPLHF. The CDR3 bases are TGTGAGTCAGTCTCTGATAATTCACCCCTCCACTTT.

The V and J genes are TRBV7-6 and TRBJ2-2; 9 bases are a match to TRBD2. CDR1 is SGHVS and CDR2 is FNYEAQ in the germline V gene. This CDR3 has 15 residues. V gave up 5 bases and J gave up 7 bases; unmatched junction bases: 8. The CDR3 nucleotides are TGTGCCAGCAGCCAGATTAGCGGGGGCGGCGGGGAGCTGTTTTTT. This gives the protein CASSQISGGGGELFF.

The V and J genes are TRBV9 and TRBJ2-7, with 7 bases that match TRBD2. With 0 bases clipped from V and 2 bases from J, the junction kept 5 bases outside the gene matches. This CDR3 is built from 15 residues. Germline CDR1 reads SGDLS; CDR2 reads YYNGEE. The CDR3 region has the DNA TGTGCCAGCAGCGTAGGTCAGCGGGGACCCTACGAGCAGTACTTC. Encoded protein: CASSVGQRGPYEQYF.

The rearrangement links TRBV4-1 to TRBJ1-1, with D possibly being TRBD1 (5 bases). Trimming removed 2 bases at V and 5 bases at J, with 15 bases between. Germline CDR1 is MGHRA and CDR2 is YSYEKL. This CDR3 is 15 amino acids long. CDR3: CASSQPLGGGTEAFF. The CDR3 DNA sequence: TGCGCCAGCAGCCAACCCCTCGGCGGGGGAACTGAAGCTTTCTTT.

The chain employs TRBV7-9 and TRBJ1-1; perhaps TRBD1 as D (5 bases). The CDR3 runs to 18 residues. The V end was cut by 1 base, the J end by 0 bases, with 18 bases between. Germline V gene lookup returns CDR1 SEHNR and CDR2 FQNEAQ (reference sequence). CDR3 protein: CASSLEKGRATLNTEAFF. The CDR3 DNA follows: TGTGCCAGCAGCTTAGAAAAGGGGAGGGCCACCCTGAACACTGAAGCTTTCTTT.

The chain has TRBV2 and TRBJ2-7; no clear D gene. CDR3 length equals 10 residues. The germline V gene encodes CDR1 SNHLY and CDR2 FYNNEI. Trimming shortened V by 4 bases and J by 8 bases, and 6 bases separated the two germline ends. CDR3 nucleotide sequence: TGTGCCAGCAGTGGTTTCAAGCAGTACTTC. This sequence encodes CASSGFKQYF.

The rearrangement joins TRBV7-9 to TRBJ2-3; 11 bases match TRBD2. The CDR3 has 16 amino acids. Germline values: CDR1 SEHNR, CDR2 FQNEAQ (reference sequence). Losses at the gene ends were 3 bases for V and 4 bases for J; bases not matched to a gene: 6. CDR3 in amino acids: CASSFRLAGRSDTQYF. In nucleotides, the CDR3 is TGTGCCAGCAGCTTTCGACTAGCGGGGCGGTCAGATACGCAGTATTTT. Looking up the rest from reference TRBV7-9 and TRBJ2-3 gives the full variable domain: DTGVSQNPRHKITKRGQNVTFRCDPISEHNRLYWYRQTLGQGPEFLTYFQNEAQLEKSRLLSDRFSAERPKGSFSTLEIQRTEQGDSAMYLCASSFRLAGRSDTQYFGPGTRLTVL.

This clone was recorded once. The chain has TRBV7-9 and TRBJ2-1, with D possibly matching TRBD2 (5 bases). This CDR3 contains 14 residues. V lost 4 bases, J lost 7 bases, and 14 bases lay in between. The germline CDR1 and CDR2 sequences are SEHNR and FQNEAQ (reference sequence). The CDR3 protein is CASSSSGEENEQFF. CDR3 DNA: TGTGCCAGCAGCTCCAGCGGCGAGGAAAATGAGCAGTTCTTC.

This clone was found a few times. The CDR3 bases are TGTGCCAGCAGCCAAGACTTGGTAGCCAATGGCTACACCTTC. Its translation is CASSQDLVANGYTF. J is TRBJ1-2 and V is TRBV3-1 (or the pseudogene TRBV3-2); no reliable D call. CDR1 and CDR2 from the germline V gene are LGHDT and YNNKEL (reference sequence). Trimming stripped 0 bases from V and 6 bases from J, with 11 bases between. The CDR3 has 14 amino acids.

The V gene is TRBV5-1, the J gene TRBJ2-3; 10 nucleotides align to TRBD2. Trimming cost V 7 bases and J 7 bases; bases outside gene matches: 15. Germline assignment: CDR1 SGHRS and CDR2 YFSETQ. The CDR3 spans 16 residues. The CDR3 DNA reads TGCGCCAGCCACTCCACTAGCGGGGCTGTGCTGAATACGCAGTATTTT. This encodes CASHSTSGAVLNTQYF. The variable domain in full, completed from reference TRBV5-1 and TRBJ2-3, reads KAGVTQTPRYLIKTRGQQVTLSCSPISGHRSVSWYQQTPGQGLQFLFEYFSETQRNKGNFPGRFSGRQFSNSRSEMNVSTLELGDSALYLCASHSTSGAVLNTQYFGPGTRLTVL.

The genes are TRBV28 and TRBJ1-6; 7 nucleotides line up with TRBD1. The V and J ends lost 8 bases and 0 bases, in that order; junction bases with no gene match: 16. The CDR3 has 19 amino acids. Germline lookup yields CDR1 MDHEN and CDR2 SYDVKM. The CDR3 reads CASRDTGALSHSYNSPLHF. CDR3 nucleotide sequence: TGTGCCAGCCGTGATACAGGGGCTCTTTCTCACTCCTATAATTCACCCCTCCACTTT.

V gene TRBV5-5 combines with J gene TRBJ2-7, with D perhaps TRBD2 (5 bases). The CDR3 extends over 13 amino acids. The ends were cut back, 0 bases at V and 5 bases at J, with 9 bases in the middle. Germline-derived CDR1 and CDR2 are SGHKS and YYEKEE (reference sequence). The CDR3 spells CASSLVGSNEQYF. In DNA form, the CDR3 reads TGTGCCAGCAGCTTGGTAGGGAGCAACGAGCAGTACTTC. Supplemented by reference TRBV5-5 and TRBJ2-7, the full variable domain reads DAGVTQSPTHLIKTRGQQVTLRCSPISGHKSVSWYQQVLGQGPQFIFQYYEKEERGRGNFPDRFSARQFPNYSSELNVNALLLGDSALYLCASSLVGSNEQYFGPGTRLTVT.

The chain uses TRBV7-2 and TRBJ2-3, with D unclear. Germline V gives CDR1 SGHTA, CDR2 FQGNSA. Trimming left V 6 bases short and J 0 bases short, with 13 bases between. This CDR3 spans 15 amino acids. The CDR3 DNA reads TGTGCCAGCAGTCCCGATTGGAGAAGCACAGATACGCAGTATTTT. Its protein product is CASSPDWRSTDTQYF. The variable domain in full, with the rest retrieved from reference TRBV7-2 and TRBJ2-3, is GAGVSQSPSNKVTEKGKDVELRCDPISGHTALYWYRQSLGQGLEFLIYFQGNSAPDKSGLPSDRFSAERTGGSVSTLTIQRTQQEDSAVYLCASSPDWRSTDTQYFGPGTRLTVL.

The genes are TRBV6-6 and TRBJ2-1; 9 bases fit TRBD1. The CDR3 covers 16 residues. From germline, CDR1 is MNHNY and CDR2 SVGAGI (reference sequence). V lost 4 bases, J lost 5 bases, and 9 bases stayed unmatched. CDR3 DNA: TGTGCCAGCAGTTGGAGAACAGGGGGCGCGAACAATGAGCAGTTCTTC. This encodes CASSWRTGGANNEQFF.

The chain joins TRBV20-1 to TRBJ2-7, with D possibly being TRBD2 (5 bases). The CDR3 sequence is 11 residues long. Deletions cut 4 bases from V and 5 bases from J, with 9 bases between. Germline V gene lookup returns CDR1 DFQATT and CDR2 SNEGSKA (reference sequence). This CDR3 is CSAKQRDEQYF. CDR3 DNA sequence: TGCAGTGCTAAACAGAGGGACGAGCAGTACTTC.